The entry that follows covers one T cell receptor (beta chain) sequence. What antigen it recognizes has not been identified. Base quality data are lacking; no much larger clone is found one base away. Whole blood was collected in K2EDTA tubes by collaborating institutions according to the institutions' own protocols. For TCRbeta analysis, collaborators shipped samples as frozen whole blood, isolated PBMCs, or DNA extracted from either of those sample types. The data were obtained in a study of blood T cell repertoires in COVID-19 (dated by TCRdb to between 2020 and 2021). For context, the study as a whole: The collaborator samples originated in the United States, Italy and Spain and spanned the acute and convalescent phases of COVID-19. The samples were drawn from the first 160 participants of the ongoing ImmuneRACE study and from over 950 subjects provided by 6 global collaborators. Subjects who had been exposed to COVID-19, were actively infected with it, or had recovered from it provided the deeply sampled blood TCRbeta repertoires that made up the dataset. The repertoires were released in a freely available public database meant as a resource for research on the immune response to SARS-CoV-2. Where available, HLA class I and class II types were taken from metadata supplied by the sample provider and were not determined by assay-based typing. The prospective study material was composed of cDNA or gDNA derived from T cells, B-cell-depleted T cells, or PBMCs. A de-identified subject ID, COVID-19 status, age in years and sex were almost always included in the sample metadata. Study-level results and caveats: The amount of clinical and demographic metadata varied by source and participant and was provided uncurated.

The germline V gene (reference sequence) provides CDR1 LNHDA and CDR2 SQIVND. V sheds 6 bases and J sheds 3 bases, leaving 18 bases between their ends. Its CDR3 holds 15 amino acids, cysteine through phenylalanine. Left in the record is the CDR3 DNA by itself, 45 bases read in frame from the first base. TCRbeta CDR3 regions were amplified from genomic DNA by means of the immunoSEQ Assay, a bias-controlled multiplex PCR. In the authors' own workflow: Within the assay, amplification of reference gene primers was used to estimate how many nucleated cells each sample contained. To quantify the absolute abundance of each unique TCRbeta CDR3 rearrangement, sequence reads were collapsed and filtered. Productive Simpson clonality was computed per sample as the square root of Simpson's diversity index over productive rearrangements. The table was pulled from immuneACCESS by TCRdb, which kept in-frame rearrangements only. Such tables lose some clones; where checked, under half of the loss comes from unresolved V genes, and the rest has no known cause. Clone size and V and J calls were adopted from that table, with D and trimming inferred from the DNA. This sample has more than 20,000 clones in its table, and around 86% of those were observed once. Together, the top ten hold roughly 23% of the sample.

This receptor was taken from a human donor with active COVID-19. The donor label of this sample is uncertain. Sequenced: peripheral blood. The sequence joins TRBV19 to TRBJ2-7; TRBD2 is possibly the D segment (6 matching bases). The encoded CDR3 is CASSRDEEGGYEQYF. The bases read TGTGCCAGTAGCCGGGACGAGGAGGGAGGCTACGAGCAGTACTTC.